The rows below give T cell receptor beta chains drawn from one sample of a study of human CD8 memory T cell subsets. TCRdb re-analyzed the 5' RACE reads; it lists each CDR3 protein once, without DNA. The repertoire table contains 7,900 or so distinct CDR3 sequences. Sequencing used CD8+ T cells from PBMCs. The receptors were gathered from a human donor in good health. Both conserved end residues are part of each CDR3. The order of the fields is V gene, clone size, CDR3 length, J gene, CDR3 protein. Size is omitted from some rows. Given values are once, few, many or a class for expanded clones.

TRBV7-9	medium-sized	16	TRBJ2-7	CASSQTTGQPSYEQYF
TRBV2	NA	17	TRBJ1-1	CASSQEWTGVVDTEAFF
TRBV28	NA	15	TRBJ1-5	CASSAIGTGRQPQHF
TRBV25-1	NA	13	TRBJ1-5	CASSDGGNQPQHF
TRBV15	NA	15	TRBJ1-4	CATSRLTGAYEKLFF
TRBV6-5	NA	13	TRBJ1-2	CASSPRWGFGYTF
TRBV7-2	NA	13	TRBJ2-3	CASSFSSTDTQYF
TRBV12-3/TRBV12-4	NA	14	TRBJ2-5	CASSQGLYQETQYF
TRBV29-1	medium-sized	16	TRBJ2-7	CSVEEDTGTPQHEQYF
TRBV27	NA	15	TRBJ2-7	CASSPIPGQSYEQYF
TRBV2	NA	15	TRBJ2-3	CASMTSGMFTDTQYF
TRBV28	medium-sized	14	TRBJ2-1	CASSRSGRVNEQFF
TRBV27	NA	15	TRBJ2-2	CASSLSGGNTGELFF
TRBV11-2	NA	15	TRBJ2-3	CASSLRTLSTDTQYF
TRBV29-1	NA	12	TRBJ1-2	CSVEDYSYGYTF
TRBV24-1	NA	13	TRBJ2-5	CATSRRGKETQYF
TRBV7-9	NA	11	TRBJ2-1	CASSLVNEQFF
TRBV6-1	NA	11	TRBJ2-7	CASSEFYEQYF
TRBV18	NA	17	TRBJ1-4	CASSPRVWGTTNEKLFF
TRBV7-3	NA	13	TRBJ2-5	CASSSDPGETQYF
TRBV23-1	NA	15	TRBJ2-7	CASSQSKRRGYEQYF
TRBV5-1	NA	15	TRBJ1-1	CASSWDPYLNTEAFF
TRBV9	NA	16	TRBJ2-3	CASSVAVGLQGDTQYF
TRBV13	NA	15	TRBJ2-7	CASSFFNSGPHEQYF
TRBV3-1	NA	17	TRBJ2-5	CASSQEWLASGQETQYF
TRBV21-1	NA	13	TRBJ2-2	CASSGRAPGELFF
TRBV24-1	NA	14	TRBJ2-7	CATAQGSGGYEQYF
TRBV7-6	NA	13	TRBJ1-1	CASSMGQGSEAFF
TRBV7-8	NA	14	TRBJ1-5	CASSFLGDGQPQHF
TRBV19	NA	15	TRBJ1-5	CASIRQIDSNQPQHF
TRBV5-1	medium-sized	15	TRBJ2-1	CASSLATGYLYEQFF
TRBV30	NA	11	TRBJ2-3	CAWSVTDTQYF
TRBV6-1	NA	15	TRBJ1-6	CASSGPQGGPSPLHF
TRBV3-1	NA	15	TRBJ2-7	CASSQERDGTYEQYF
TRBV10-2	NA	16	TRBJ1-2	CASSGEVGENYLGYTF
TRBV20-1	NA	13	TRBJ2-7	CSARDPGVYEQYF
TRBV6-2/TRBV6-3	NA	14	TRBJ1-5	CASSYRGYNQPQHF
TRBV4-2	NA	16	TRBJ2-1	CASSQGVGSRYNEQFF
TRBV27	NA	15	TRBJ1-2	CASSSTGLLNYGYTF
TRBV5-1	NA	16	TRBJ2-1	CASSSGQGGSINEQFF
TRBV12-3/TRBV12-4	NA	15	TRBJ1-4	CASSPQAATNEKLFF
TRBV5-6	NA	14	TRBJ2-7	CASSLRRFVYEQYF
TRBV28	NA	13	TRBJ2-2	CATDARGRGELFF
TRBV2	NA	15	TRBJ2-1	CASSERAPPYNEQFF
TRBV7-8	NA	13	TRBJ2-7	CASSWRQGQEQYF
TRBV5-5	NA	12	TRBJ2-7	CASLGAAYEQYF
TRBV9	NA	13	TRBJ2-2	CASSPSDGRELFF